Shown below are 15 T cell receptor beta chains from a single sample sequenced in a study of T cells in Graves' hyperthyroidism and ophthalmopathy. Amplified regions were TCR beta CDR3 sequences from RNA transcripts. During a first-round RT-PCR of the TCR CDR3, the HTBI primer set was used. From the multiplex PCR reads, TCRdb called clonotypes with MiXCR, one entry per CDR3 protein. The data show hundreds of thousands of distinct CDR3 sequences, more than 20% seen once. Input material: blood. The origin of the receptors is a man aged 25 to 40 with Graves' ophthalmopathy.

The chain is built from TRBV6-1 and TRBJ1-6; D is possibly TRBD1 (6 bases). This CDR3 is built from 15 residues. Germline V gene lookup returns CDR1 MNHNS and CDR2 SASEGT. Trimming took 6 bases from V and 10 from J, leaving 19 bases between them. The CDR3 reads CASSGGGAPRSPLHF. The CDR3 nucleotides are TGTGCCAGCAGCGGCGGGGGGGCGCCCCGATCACCCCTCCACTTT.

This chain connects TRBV27 to TRBJ2-7, with 10 bases fitting TRBD2. Germline values: CDR1 MNHEY, CDR2 SMNVEV (reference sequence). Germline trimming cut 1 base from V and 3 bases from J; bases unmatched to any gene: 3. The CDR3 length is 15 residues. CDR3 in amino acids: CASSLFGTSDYEQYF. The CDR3 bases are TGTGCCAGCAGTTTATTTGGGACTAGCGACTACGAGCAGTACTTC.

This clonotype was recorded a few times. The V call is TRBV19, the J call TRBJ1-2, with unresolved D. V was cut by 5 bases and J by 4 bases, with 14 bases left in between. The CDR3 sequence is 14 residues long. Germline V gives CDR1 LNHDA, CDR2 SQIVND (reference sequence). CDR3 sequence reads: CASSPTAGPYGYTF. The CDR3 DNA sequence: TGTGCCAGTAGTCCCACGGCAGGACCCTATGGCTACACCTTC.

This clonotype was observed a few times. This chain joins TRBV28 and TRBJ2-7, with D maybe TRBD2 (6 bases). The CDR3 is 15 amino acids. The ends were cut back, 3 bases at V and 2 bases at J, with 14 bases in the middle. CDR1 and CDR2 (germline): MDHEN, SYDVKM. CDR3 DNA sequence: TGTGCCAGCAGTTTCCGTAGCGGTGCCGCCTACGAGCAGTACTTC. Residues: CASSFRSGAAYEQYF. The complete variable domain, with remaining parts taken from reference TRBV28 and TRBJ2-7, reads DVKVTQSSRYLVKRTGEKVFLECVQDMDHENMFWYRQDPGLGLRLIYFSYDVKMKEKGDIPEGYSVSREKKERFSLILESASTNQTSMYLCASSFRSGAAYEQYFGPGTRLTVT.

In DNA form, the CDR3 reads TGTGCCAGTAGTATAGGGGTCTGGACTAGCGGGACGACCTACAATGAGCAGTTCTTC. This encodes CASSIGVWTSGTTYNEQFF. The chain employs TRBV19 and TRBJ2-1; 12 bases are shared with TRBD2. V dropped 1 base and J dropped 2; count of bases not matched to a gene: 9. The CDR3 contains 19 residues. Germline V gene sequence: CDR1 LNHDA, CDR2 SQIVND (reference sequence).

This clonotype was observed many times. This chain joins TRBV12-3 or TRBV12-4 and TRBJ2-7, with TRBD1 matching over 9 bases. There are 13 residues in the CDR3. Germline trimming cut 6 bases from V and 6 bases from J; bases unmatched to any gene: 6. The CDR3 nucleotides read TGTGCCAGCAGGGGGGGACAGGGTACCGAGCAGTACTTC. The encoded protein is CASRGGQGTEQYF.

This clonotype has at least ten counts. The V gene is TRBV6-2 or TRBV6-3, the J gene TRBJ2-1, with 13 bases aligning to TRBD2. The J segment lost 4 bases and the V segment lost 4 bases, leaving 4 bases of the junction unmatched. Germline V gives CDR1 MNHEY, CDR2 SVGEGT. CDR3 length: 16 residues. The CDR3 coding sequence is TGTGCCAGCAGTTCCTGGACTAGCGGGAGATACAATGAGCAGTTCTTC. It is translated as CASSSWTSGRYNEQFF.

V and J are TRBV7-2 and TRBJ2-7; 8 bases map to TRBD2. Trimming cost V 3 bases and J 5 bases; bases outside gene matches: 6. CDR3 length equals 14 residues. CDR1 and CDR2 from the germline V gene are SGHTA and FQGNSA. CDR3 sequence: CASSLGTSRDEQYF. In nucleotides, the CDR3 is TGTGCCAGCAGCTTGGGGACTAGTAGGGACGAGCAGTACTTC.

In this sample, this clonotype turned up a few times. This sequence joins TRBV3-1 and TRBJ1-6, with D tentatively TRBD1 (5 bases). Germline CDR1 and CDR2: LGHDT and YNNKEL (reference sequence). CDR3 length equals 17 residues. V dropped 0 bases and J dropped 7 bases, with 16 bases sitting between them. CDR3 nucleotide sequence: TGTGCCAGCAGCCAAGATCGGGGCCGGCCGGCGAATTCACCCCTCCACTTT. Residues: CASSQDRGRPANSPLHF.

Turning to this clonotype: This may arise from a read error, as a much more abundant clone is one base away. The chain combines TRBV3-1 with TRBJ2-7, with a weak D call TRBD1 (6 bases). The CDR3 is made up of 16 amino acids. Germline V gene sequence: CDR1 LGHDT, CDR2 YNNKEL (reference sequence). CDR3 in amino acids: CVSSQGGSYLSYEQYF. The CDR3 DNA reads as TGTGTCAGCAGCCAAGGGGGAAGCTACCTATCCTACGAGCAGTACTTC.

Remarks on this clonotype: A read error is possible here, since a much larger clone lies one base away. J is TRBJ2-7 and V is TRBV5-1; 7 positions match TRBD1. The CDR3 is 13 amino acids. Germline trimming cut 3 bases from V and 3 bases from J; bases unmatched to any gene: 3. The germline gives CDR1 SGHRS, CDR2 YFSETQ. CDR3 coding DNA: TGCGCCAGCAGCTGGAGACAGGGCTACGAGCAGTACTTC. Translation: CASSWRQGYEQYF.

As concerns this clonotype: Possible read error: a much larger clone is one base away. This rearrangement joins TRBV18 to TRBJ2-1, with unresolved D. The CDR3 has 17 residues. Looked up from germline, CDR1 is KGHSH and CDR2 is LQKENI. The CDR3 region is CTSSPPWLPKDYNEQFF. The CDR3 DNA reads as TGTACCAGCTCACCACCGTGGCTACCCAAGGACTACAATGAGCAGTTCTTC.

The chain is built from TRBV5-8 and TRBJ1-1; possible D gene TRBD1, 6 bases. The CDR3 is 14 amino acids. V shed 0 bases and J shed 10 bases, with 16 bases lying between them. The germline V gene has CDR1 SGHTS and CDR2 YDEGEE. DNA of the CDR3: TGTGCCAGCAGCTTGGCGTCCGAGGGGGGACGAGCTTTCTTT. Amino acid sequence: CASSLASEGGRAFF. Full variable domain (remainder filled in from reference TRBV5-8 and TRBJ1-1): EAGVTQSPTHLIKTRGQQATLRCSPISGHTSVYWYQQALGLGLQFLLWYDEGEERNRGNFPPRFSGRQFPNYSSELNVNALELEDSALYLCASSLASEGGRAFFGQGTRLTVV.

This clonotype was observed a handful of times. V and J are TRBV7-9 and TRBJ2-7, with D perhaps TRBD1 (5 bases). This CDR3 is built from 13 residues. Germline V gene lookup returns CDR1 SEHNR and CDR2 FQNEAQ (reference sequence). Trimming pared 5 bases from V and 3 bases from J, leaving 11 bases between. The CDR3 DNA reads TGTGCCAGCAGCCACGACAGAGGCTACGAGCAGTACTTC. Amino acids: CASSHDRGYEQYF.

The chain recombines TRBV11-2 with TRBJ2-1, with D tentatively TRBD1 (6 bases). From germline, CDR1 is SGHAT and CDR2 FQNNGV. The CDR3 has 16 amino acids. The V end lost 5 bases, the J end lost 2 bases, and 16 bases lay between the germline ends. The CDR3 is CASSPPQQGTYNEQFF. DNA for the CDR3: TGTGCCAGCAGCCCCCCCCAGCAGGGGACCTACAATGAGCAGTTCTTC.